A single TCR beta chain is shown here with its context. Its antigen is still unknown. Trimming shortened V by 2 bases and J by 1 base, and 5 bases separated the two germline ends. CDR3 length equals 13 residues. The germline CDR1 and CDR2 sequences are SGHNT and YENEEA. The data were produced by immunoSEQ multiplex PCR, yet TCRdb's version contains in-frame clones alone and is incomplete. The table has some 47,000 clones, approximately 89% seen once. The sample belongs to a study of CD4+ T cells in melanoma. Study conclusions and caveats: Reportedly, melanoma neoantigen-specific CD4+ T cells showed varied differentiation states. A reported correlation linked neoantigen-specific CD4+ T cells to CD8+, macrophage and B cell function.

Sequencing used peripheral blood. The sequence was obtained from a human donor with melanoma. The genes are TRBV11-3 and TRBJ1-1; D is ambiguous. CDR3 loop: CASSLQTNTEAFF. The DNA of the CDR3 is TGTGCCAGCAGCTTACAGACGAACACTGAAGCTTTCTTT.